This T cell receptor (beta chain) was captured in a study of beta chain features in type 1 diabetes. All of the isolated RNA was reverse transcribed, so expressed TCRB transcripts were sequenced. Sequencing of naive, central memory and regulatory T cell samples gave an average of roughly 3.5 million reads. The data were produced by immunoSEQ multiplex PCR, yet TCRdb's version contains in-frame clones alone and is incomplete. Of fewer than 900,000 clones listed, 17% were seen once; the top ten hold 0.02% to 0.025%. Study-wide results and limits: For patients and controls alike, PCR might favor shorter templates to the same degree.

This clone was seen a few times. The antigen remains unidentified. Sequencing was done on a sample of naive CD4+ T cells from blood. The clonotype originates from a woman aged 18-30 years in good health.

The CDR3 nucleotides are TGTGCCAGCTCGTATTCACACCCCGAACCCTACGAGCAGTACTTC. Amino acids: CASSYSHPEPYEQYF. V gene TRBV18 combines with J gene TRBJ2-7; D remains unclear. The length of the CDR3 is 15 residues. Germline V CDR1 and CDR2: KGHSH, LQKENI. The V end lost 6 bases, the J end lost 2 bases, and 17 bases lay between the germline ends.